These 30 T cell receptor beta chains came from one sample sequenced in a study of cytomegalovirus exposure and HLA in healthy donors. The PCR ran on 60 Vbeta and 13 Jbeta primers. Sequenced by immunoSEQ multiplex PCR; TCRdb stores in-frame clones only, minus some. The sample consists of approximately 82,000 clones, 60% to 85% of them appearing once. Input material: PBMCs. These receptors came from a man in his forties in good health and CMV-seronegative.

J is TRBJ2-5 and V is TRBV5-6; 7 bases fit TRBD1. The CDR3 extends over 16 amino acids. Germline CDR1 SGHDT, CDR2 YYEEEE. V lost 3 bases, J lost 4 bases, and 12 bases stayed unmatched. CDR3 nucleotides: TGTGCCAGCAGCTGGAACAGGGGTCCCCGTCGAGAGACCCAGTACTTC. Translating it yields CASSWNRGPRRETQYF. Supplemented by reference TRBV5-6 and TRBJ2-5, the full variable domain reads DAGVTQSPTHLIKTRGQQVTLRCSPKSGHDTVSWYQQALGQGPQFIFQYYEEEERQRGNFPDRFSGHQFPNYSSELNVNALLLGDSALYLCASSWNRGPRRETQYFGPGTRLLVL.

The chain uses TRBV28 and TRBJ2-3; unclear D gene. The CDR3 sequence is 13 residues long. Trimming cost V 3 bases and J 3 bases, with 7 bases left between them. Per germline, CDR1 MDHEN and CDR2 SYDVKM. In nucleotides, the CDR3 is TGTGCCAGCAGTTTGCTCAGGACAGATACGCAGTATTTT. Translated, it gives CASSLLRTDTQYF.

V gene TRBV5-1 combines with J gene TRBJ2-3; D uncertain. V lost 1 base to trimming and J lost 9 bases, with 18 bases between them. Germline V gives CDR1 SGHRS, CDR2 YFSETQ. CDR3 length: 15 residues. The CDR3 region is CASSLTFATSKTQYF. In nucleotides, the CDR3 is TGCGCCAGCAGCTTGACTTTTGCGACTTCTAAAACGCAGTATTTT.

The chain carries TRBV6-5 and TRBJ2-7; a possible D gene is TRBD2 (5 bases). The V end lost 5 bases, the J end lost 3 bases, and 11 bases lay between the germline ends. Germline V lookup: CDR1 MNHEY, CDR2 SVGAGI. The CDR3 spans 13 residues. The CDR3 protein is CASSDGLIYEQYF. The CDR3 coding sequence is TGTGCCAGCAGTGACGGACTGATCTACGAGCAGTACTTC.

The rearrangement joins TRBV7-3 to TRBJ2-2, with TRBD2 matching over 10 bases. Looked up from germline, CDR1 is SGHTA and CDR2 is FQGTGA. The CDR3 covers 16 residues. V was pared by 3 bases and J by 5 bases, with 6 bases of the junction left unmatched. CDR3 amino acids: CASSLASGRGTGELFF. The CDR3 region has the DNA TGTGCCAGCAGCTTGGCTAGCGGGAGAGGAACCGGGGAGCTGTTTTTT.

The gene calls are TRBV6-5 and TRBJ1-2, with no clear D. Germline CDR1 and CDR2: MNHEY and SVGAGI. This CDR3 is built from 15 residues. Trimming cost V 0 bases and J 0 bases, with 8 bases left between them. The CDR3: CASSYSGTANYGYTF. CDR3 bases: TGTGCCAGCAGTTACTCGGGTACAGCTAACTATGGCTACACCTTC.

As concerns this clone: A read error may account for a junction end that differs from germline. The V gene is TRBV19, the J gene TRBJ1-4, with D possibly matching TRBD1 (6 bases). The CDR3 totals 15 residues. Germline CDR1 reads LNHDA; CDR2 reads SQIVND (reference sequence). CDR3 protein: CAGSPWTETNEKLFF. CDR3 bases: TGTGCCGGTAGCCCCTGGACAGAGACTAATGAAAAACTGTTTTTT.

This clone has only one observation. At one end, the junction sequence differs from germline, possibly due to a read error. V is TRBV7-9 and J is TRBJ2-7, with TRBD1 matching over 8 bases. The germline CDR1 and CDR2 sequences are SEHNR and FQNEAQ (reference sequence). The CDR3 is made up of 16 amino acids. CDR3: CSSSLARGQALHEQYF. For the CDR3, the DNA is TGTTCCAGCAGCTTAGCGCGGGGACAGGCCTTACACGAGCAGTACTTC.

A note on this clone: An end of the junction differs from the germline gene, which may be a read error. The chain joins TRBV7-7 to TRBJ2-7, with 8 nucleotides matching TRBD1. From germline, CDR1 is SSHAT and CDR2 FNYEAQ (reference sequence). The CDR3 runs to 15 residues. The CDR3 region has the DNA TGTGCTAGCAGTGACGGACAGGGCGCTGTCTACGAGCAGTACTTC. This gives the protein CASSDGQGAVYEQYF.

This clone has a single count. The chain recombines TRBV6-5 with TRBJ1-1; D gene uncertain. This CDR3 contains 13 residues. V lost 5 bases and J lost 5, with 12 bases in between. CDR1 is MNHEY and CDR2 is SVGAGI in the germline V gene. CDR3 amino acids: CASSPGEVTEAFF. The CDR3 DNA reads as TGTGCCAGCAGTCCGGGAGAGGTGACTGAAGCTTTCTTT.

V and J are TRBV5-1 and TRBJ1-1, with D unclear. This CDR3 has 13 residues. Germline CDR1 and CDR2: SGHRS and YFSETQ. Trimming took 4 bases from V and 0 from J, leaving 7 bases between them. The CDR3 bases are TGCGCCAGCAGCCCCGACTTGAACACTGAAGCTTTCTTT. This translates into CASSPDLNTEAFF.

The gene calls are TRBV4-2 and TRBJ2-7; weak D call: TRBD1 (5 bases). CDR3 length: 18 amino acids. Germline V gene lookup returns CDR1 LGHNA and CDR2 YNFKEQ. The ends were cut back, 3 bases at V and 0 bases at J, with 21 bases in the middle. The CDR3 DNA reads as TGTGCCAGCAGCCAGAGCTCGAGATCAAGGGGAAACTCCTACGAGCAGTACTTC. It is translated as CASSQSSRSRGNSYEQYF.

This clone was seen a handful of times. The chain combines TRBV27 with TRBJ2-3; 13 bases agree with TRBD2. CDR3 length: 16 amino acids. Per germline, CDR1 MNHEY and CDR2 SMNVEV (reference sequence). The V segment lost 3 bases and the J segment 5 bases; nucleotides outside the gene matches: 5. The CDR3 region is CASSFHGTSGKDTQYF. In DNA form, the CDR3 reads TGTGCCAGCAGTTTCCACGGGACTAGCGGGAAAGATACGCAGTATTTT.

The genes are TRBV19 and TRBJ1-4, with no clear D. Germline V CDR1 and CDR2: LNHDA, SQIVND (reference sequence). V shed 1 base and J shed 8 bases, with 8 bases lying between them. The CDR3 is 13 amino acids. CDR3 DNA sequence: TGTGCCAGTAGTATAGGAGGGCGGGAAAAACTGTTTTTT. Protein: CASSIGGREKLFF.

V gene TRBV2 combines with J gene TRBJ2-2; 7 bases match TRBD2. In germline, CDR1 is SNHLY, CDR2 FYNNEI. The ends lost 5 bases at V and 2 bases at J; junction bases unmatched: 5. The CDR3 is made up of 15 amino acids. In DNA form, the CDR3 reads TGTGCCAGCAGTCCTAGCGGCCTAAACACCGGGGAGCTGTTTTTT. It is translated as CASSPSGLNTGELFF. The whole variable domain, filled in from reference TRBV2 and TRBJ2-2, reads EPEVTQTPSHQVTQMGQEVILRCVPISNHLYFYWYRQILGQKVEFLVSFYNNEISEKSEIFDDQFSVERPDGSNFTLKIRSTKLEDSAMYFCASSPSGLNTGELFFGEGSRLTVL.

The chain links TRBV2 to TRBJ1-1; D ambiguous. There are 13 residues in the CDR3. Germline V gene lookup returns CDR1 SNHLY and CDR2 FYNNEI. Between the trimmed V and J ends, which lost 5 bases and 4 bases, there was a span of 11 bases. The CDR3: CASSPRESTEAFF. CDR3 coding DNA: TGTGCCAGCAGTCCAAGGGAGAGCACTGAAGCTTTCTTT.

A note on this clone: Its ends do not fully match the called genes, so a read error is possible. The chain is built from TRBV7-9 and TRBJ2-7; TRBD1 agrees at 7 bases. The germline gives CDR1 SEHNR, CDR2 FQNEAQ (reference sequence). CDR3 length: 15 amino acids. The CDR3: CSSSSDRAISYEQYF. DNA of the CDR3: TGTTCCAGCAGCTCTGACAGGGCGATCTCCTACGAGCAGTACTTC.

The chain recombines TRBV5-1 with TRBJ2-3, with D possibly TRBD1 on 6 matching bases. Trimming took 4 bases from V and 1 from J, leaving 13 bases between them. The CDR3 runs 15 residues. CDR1 and CDR2 (germline): SGHRS, YFSETQ. The CDR3 sequence: CASSVMPGGTDTQYF. CDR3 DNA: TGCGCCAGCAGCGTCATGCCAGGGGGCACAGATACGCAGTATTTT.

The chain has TRBV19 and TRBJ2-3, with 8 bases that match TRBD2. The CDR3 sequence is 18 residues long. V shed 7 bases, J shed 2 bases, and the junction held 17 bases outside the gene matches. Germline CDR1 reads LNHDA; CDR2 reads SQIVND (reference sequence). The CDR3 region has the DNA TGTGCCAGTAAGGGGGGGGCGGGAGGCCCCACATTCACAGATACGCAGTATTTT. Protein: CASKGGAGGPTFTDTQYF.

The chain is built from TRBV6-6 and TRBJ1-5; 10 positions match TRBD1. The germline V gene has CDR1 MNHNY and CDR2 SVGAGI (reference sequence). This CDR3 contains 15 residues. Trimming cost V 5 bases and J 5 bases; bases outside gene matches: 6. DNA for the CDR3: TGTGCCAGCAGTCCTCGACAGGGGGCCTATCAGCCCCAGCATTTT. This translates into CASSPRQGAYQPQHF.

This chain links TRBV5-1 with TRBJ1-2; no reliable D call. The CDR3 has 15 residues. Trimming cost V 0 bases and J 3 bases, with 12 bases left between them. CDR1 is SGHRS and CDR2 is YFSETQ in the germline V gene. The CDR3 sequence: CASSLALGSDYGYTF. The CDR3 DNA sequence: TGCGCCAGCAGCTTGGCCTTAGGGAGCGACTATGGCTACACCTTC.

In this sample, this clone turned up a few times. V and J are TRBV7-6 and TRBJ2-1; 10 nucleotides agree with TRBD2. Trimming removed 5 bases from V and 7 bases from J; junction bases left unmatched: 5. Per the germline V gene, CDR1 is SGHVS and CDR2 is FNYEAQ. The CDR3 extends over 14 amino acids. The CDR3 protein is CASSPWTSGNEQFF. CDR3 nucleotide sequence: TGTGCCAGCAGCCCCTGGACTAGCGGAAATGAGCAGTTCTTC. The whole variable domain, filled in from reference TRBV7-6 and TRBJ2-1, reads GAGVSQSPRYKVTKRGQDVALRCDPISGHVSLYWYRQALGQGPEFLTYFNYEAQQDKSGLPNDRFSAERPEGSISTLTIQRTEQRDSAMYRCASSPWTSGNEQFFGPGTRLTVL.

This clone was seen a few times. The rearrangement uses TRBV29-1 and TRBJ2-2; 7 bases match TRBD2. This CDR3 has 15 residues. Germline values: CDR1 SQVTM, CDR2 ANQGSEA. With V trimmed by 5 bases and J by 4 bases, 10 bases remained unmatched. The CDR3 region is CSVQRGGGSTGELFF. CDR3 nucleotides: TGCAGCGTTCAAAGGGGAGGCGGGAGCACCGGGGAGCTGTTTTTT.

This clone was recorded a few times. The rearrangement links TRBV15 to TRBJ1-2; no clear D gene. This CDR3 spans 14 amino acids. V was trimmed by 5 bases and J by 0 bases, leaving 10 bases between them. Germline CDR1 LNHNV, CDR2 YYDKDF (reference sequence). Here the CDR3 reads CATSPGGANYGYTF. CDR3 DNA sequence: TGTGCCACCAGCCCGGGCGGGGCTAACTATGGCTACACCTTC.

In its sample, this clone was seen once. V and J are TRBV14 and TRBJ2-1; D gene ambiguous. The CDR3 extends over 11 amino acids. Between the trimmed V and J ends, which lost 7 bases and 8 bases, there was a span of 9 bases. CDR1 and CDR2 (germline): SGHDN, FVKESK. The CDR3 region is CASKILYEQFF. In DNA, the CDR3 is TGTGCCAGCAAAATACTCTATGAGCAGTTCTTC.

The genes are TRBV6-5 and TRBJ1-1; 7 bases match TRBD1. Germline V gives CDR1 MNHEY, CDR2 SVGAGI. Unmatched junction bases numbered 8, after V lost 7 bases and J lost 0 bases. The CDR3 length is 15 residues. The CDR3 nucleotides are TGTGCCAGCACCCTCACAGGGGCCATGAACACTGAAGCTTTCTTT. The encoded protein is CASTLTGAMNTEAFF.

This sequence joins TRBV29-1 and TRBJ2-1; 11 positions match TRBD2. CDR3 length: 16 residues. Trimming at V came to 6 bases and at J to 0 bases, leaving 7 bases not matched to a gene. Germline V CDR1 and CDR2: SQVTM, ANQGSEA. The CDR3 region has the DNA TGCAGCGTGGGAACTAGCGGGGGATACTCCTACAATGAGCAGTTCTTC. It codes for CSVGTSGGYSYNEQFF.

The genes are TRBV27 and TRBJ2-5; unclear D gene. V lost 3 bases to trimming and J lost 2 bases, with 10 bases between them. The germline gives CDR1 MNHEY, CDR2 SMNVEV (reference sequence). CDR3 length: 14 residues. CDR3 DNA: TGTGCCAGCAGTTTCGGCCTAGAGCAAGAGACCCAGTACTTC. Encoded protein: CASSFGLEQETQYF.

The chain has TRBV29-1 and TRBJ2-3; TRBD1 aligns across 11 bases. Germline CDR1 SQVTM, CDR2 ANQGSEA. J was trimmed by 5 bases and V by 7 bases; bases with no gene match: 8. The CDR3 is 14 residues long. The CDR3 loop is CSAGQGAQRDTQYF. The CDR3 bases are TGCAGCGCCGGACAGGGGGCCCAGAGAGATACGCAGTATTTT.

This clone appeared a few times. Germline and junction disagree at one end, which may indicate a read error. J is TRBJ2-5 and V is TRBV7-9; TRBD1 matches at 11 bases. CDR3 length equals 17 residues. The V gene's germline CDR1 is SEHNR and CDR2 FQNEAQ (reference sequence). The CDR3 DNA reads TGTTCCAGCAGCTCCTCACCGGGACAGGGGGAGCGGGAGACCCAGTACTTC. Amino acids: CSSSSSPGQGERETQYF.